Following are 17 T cell receptor beta chains from one sample sequenced in a study of T cell repertoires in cytomegalovirus infection. TCRdb independently ran MiXCR on the reads; one entry per CDR3 protein. The sample shows approximately 1,000,000 distinct CDR3 sequences, approximately 30% of them seen only once. No antigen is known for these receptors. This specimen was cultured CD8+ T cells from PBMCs, taken from culture after CMV antigen stimulation. The receptors were sampled from a human donor in good health (CMV status not recorded). Some clones in this sample may be carry-over from other donors' samples.

This clonotype has a handful of counts. The chain carries TRBV6-5 and TRBJ2-5, with a weak D call TRBD2 (6 bases). Trimming stripped 6 bases from V and 2 bases from J, with 19 bases between. Germline loops: CDR1 MNHEY, CDR2 SVGAGI. This CDR3 spans 16 amino acids. The DNA for the CDR3 is TGTGCCAGCAGCCCCAGGGTTGGGGGAGGACAAGAGACCCAGTACTTC. This encodes CASSPRVGGGQETQYF.

The rearrangement links TRBV3-1 to TRBJ2-7; D not certain. The CDR3 runs 14 residues. Trimming removed 6 bases from V and 6 bases from J, with 18 bases in between. Germline V gene sequence: CDR1 LGHDT, CDR2 YNNKEL (reference sequence). The CDR3 DNA is TGTGCCAGCAGTCCCCCCTGTGCGGCCCCCGAGCAGTACGTC. Translating gives CASSPPCAAPEQYV.

The genes are TRBV9 and TRBJ2-5; TRBD1 aligns across 7 bases. V was pared by 0 bases and J by 2 bases, with 4 bases of the junction left unmatched. CDR1 SGDLS and CDR2 YYNGEE come from the germline V gene. The CDR3 runs to 15 residues. CDR3 nucleotides: TGTGCCAGCAGCGTAGATGGGACAGAGCAAGAGACCCAGTACTTC. This sequence encodes CASSVDGTEQETQYF.

With regard to this clonotype: Because it lacks the conserved phenylalanine or tryptophan at the end, this CDR3 is likely a read error. The chain employs TRBV9 and TRBJ1-1, with D unclear. The CDR3 consists of 10 residues. In germline, CDR1 is SGDLS, CDR2 YYNGEE. The V end lost 4 bases, the J end lost 11 bases, and 9 bases lay between the germline ends. This CDR3 reads CASSHHKAFL. CDR3 DNA: TGTGCCAGCAGCCATCACAAGGCTTTCCTT.

In this sample, this clonotype turned up many times. CDR3 in DNA: TGTGCCAGCAGCCCCTATCGGACCGGGGGGTGGGACAATGAGCAGTTCTTC. This sequence encodes CASSPYRTGGWDNEQFF. The chain uses TRBV7-8 and TRBJ2-1, with TRBD2 identical over 7 bases. Germline values: CDR1 SGHVS, CDR2 FQNEAQ. Losses at the gene ends were 5 bases for V and 5 bases for J; bases not matched to a gene: 15. This CDR3 has 17 amino acids.

This clonotype was detected many times. The chain combines TRBV7-8 with TRBJ1-3; the match to TRBD1 covers 7 bases. V was clipped by 6 bases and J by 3 bases; unmatched bases: 5. Germline lookup yields CDR1 SGHVS and CDR2 FQNEAQ. The CDR3 is made up of 14 amino acids. The CDR3, as DNA: TGTGCCAGCAGTGACAGGGACAATGGAAACACCATATATTTT. Amino acid sequence: CASSDRDNGNTIYF.

This chain uses TRBV27 with TRBJ2-7, with no clear D. This CDR3 contains 14 residues. The V gene's germline CDR1 is MNHEY and CDR2 SMNVEV (reference sequence). Trimming removed 8 bases at V and 6 bases at J, with 20 bases between. This CDR3 is CASGRPRSTGEQYF. CDR3 bases: TGTGCCAGCGGCCGACCGAGGTCTACTGGCGAGCAGTACTTC.

In this sample, this clonotype turned up a few times. DNA for the CDR3: TGTGCCACCATCGGGAACAGGGGGCAATTTGGCTACACCTTC. Protein: CATIGNRGQFGYTF. The chain links TRBV19 to TRBJ1-2; 9 bases agree with TRBD1. Trimming removed 10 bases from V and 7 bases from J; junction bases left unmatched: 13. Germline loops: CDR1 LNHDA, CDR2 SQIVND (reference sequence). The CDR3 totals 14 residues.

This clonotype was seen ten or more times. The chain uses TRBV7-6 and TRBJ2-1; 8 bases fit TRBD1. This CDR3 is 17 amino acids long. V was clipped by 4 bases and J by 5 bases; unmatched bases: 13. Per the germline V gene, CDR1 is SGHVS and CDR2 is FNYEAQ. The CDR3 nucleotides are TGTGCCAGCAGCTCACCGCCGACAGGGGAACTAAACAATGAGCAGTTCTTC. This gives the protein CASSSPPTGELNNEQFF.

The V call is TRBV4-1, the J call TRBJ2-5, with TRBD2 matching 13 bases. V lost 4 bases, J lost 3 bases, and 11 bases stayed unmatched. Germline V lookup: CDR1 MGHRA, CDR2 YSYEKL. CDR3 size: 18 residues. The CDR3 bases are TGCGCCAGCAGCCTAGAGCCGGGACTAGCGGGGATAGAAGAGACCCAGTACTTC. This translates into CASSLEPGLAGIEETQYF.

This clonotype appeared a few times. V and J are TRBV6-1 and TRBJ2-1, with 10 bases fitting TRBD2. CDR1 and CDR2 from the germline V gene are MNHNS and SASEGT. The J segment lost 2 bases and the V segment lost 9 bases, leaving 10 bases of the junction unmatched. The CDR3 runs to 16 residues. Here the CDR3 DNA reads TGTGCCAGTCCGCTCGGGCTAGCGGGGGCCTACAATGAGCAGTTCTTC. It specifies CASPLGLAGAYNEQFF.

This clonotype was seen many times. The V call is TRBV7-9, the J call TRBJ2-3, with D perhaps matching TRBD1 (6 bases). The CDR3 has 17 residues. CDR1 and CDR2 from the germline V gene are SEHNR and FQNEAQ (reference sequence). V lost 3 bases and J lost 0, with 16 bases in between. The CDR3 loop is CASSFSRDNPSTDTQYF. Here the CDR3 DNA reads TGTGCCAGCAGCTTCTCAAGGGACAACCCTAGCACAGATACGCAGTATTTT.

The chain joins TRBV4-3 to TRBJ2-6; perhaps D is TRBD1 or TRBD2 (5 bases each). The germline CDR1 and CDR2 sequences are LGHNA and YSLEER. Trimming removed 0 bases from V and 0 bases from J, with 24 bases in between. This CDR3 comprises 22 residues. CDR3 sequence reads: CASSQEIMNLRDGNSGANVLTF. CDR3 DNA: TGCGCCAGCAGCCAAGAAATAATGAATTTACGGGACGGCAACTCTGGGGCCAACGTCCTGACTTTC.

The rearrangement uses TRBV4-2 and TRBJ2-7, with TRBD1 as a possible D gene (7 bases). The CDR3 consists of 17 residues. Trimming took off 0 bases at V and 3 bases at J, with 18 bases between the two ends. Germline CDR1 is LGHNA and CDR2 is YNFKEQ. Here the CDR3 reads CASSQEGGGGIYYEQYF. DNA of the CDR3: TGTGCCAGCAGCCAAGAAGGAGGGGGCGGAATATACTACGAGCAGTACTTC.

V usage is TRBV4-1 and J usage is TRBJ1-2; 7 bases match TRBD1. CDR1 and CDR2 (germline): MGHRA, YSYEKL. V was clipped by 1 base and J by 4 bases; unmatched bases: 3. This CDR3 comprises 14 residues. In DNA, the CDR3 is TGCGCCAGCAGCCAAGCAGGGGGAATCTATGGCTACACCTTC. This encodes CASSQAGGIYGYTF.

The chain links TRBV28 to TRBJ2-1; 7 bases agree with TRBD2. CDR1 is MDHEN and CDR2 is SYDVKM in the germline V gene. The CDR3 has 16 residues. After removal of 8 bases from V and 0 bases from J, the junction contained 10 bases not matched to a gene. The CDR3 is CASADPGGSSYNEQFF. The CDR3 nucleotides read TGTGCCAGCGCTGATCCCGGGGGGAGCTCCTACAATGAGCAGTTCTTC. The entire variable domain, with the rest obtained from reference TRBV28 and TRBJ2-1, is as follows: DVKVTQSSRYLVKRTGEKVFLECVQDMDHENMFWYRQDPGLGLRLIYFSYDVKMKEKGDIPEGYSVSREKKERFSLILESASTNQTSMYLCASADPGGSSYNEQFFGPGTRLTVL.

This clonotype was detected only a few times. The V and J genes are TRBV7-8 and TRBJ2-3; 13 bases are shared with TRBD2. Germline CDR1 reads SGHVS; CDR2 reads FQNEAQ. J lost 2 bases, V lost 2 bases, and 13 bases had no gene match. The CDR3 spans 20 residues. Written as DNA, the CDR3 is TGTGCCAGCAGCTTACCGAACCGGGGACTAGCGGGGACCTCCACAGATACGCAGTATTTT. Its translation is CASSLPNRGLAGTSTDTQYF.